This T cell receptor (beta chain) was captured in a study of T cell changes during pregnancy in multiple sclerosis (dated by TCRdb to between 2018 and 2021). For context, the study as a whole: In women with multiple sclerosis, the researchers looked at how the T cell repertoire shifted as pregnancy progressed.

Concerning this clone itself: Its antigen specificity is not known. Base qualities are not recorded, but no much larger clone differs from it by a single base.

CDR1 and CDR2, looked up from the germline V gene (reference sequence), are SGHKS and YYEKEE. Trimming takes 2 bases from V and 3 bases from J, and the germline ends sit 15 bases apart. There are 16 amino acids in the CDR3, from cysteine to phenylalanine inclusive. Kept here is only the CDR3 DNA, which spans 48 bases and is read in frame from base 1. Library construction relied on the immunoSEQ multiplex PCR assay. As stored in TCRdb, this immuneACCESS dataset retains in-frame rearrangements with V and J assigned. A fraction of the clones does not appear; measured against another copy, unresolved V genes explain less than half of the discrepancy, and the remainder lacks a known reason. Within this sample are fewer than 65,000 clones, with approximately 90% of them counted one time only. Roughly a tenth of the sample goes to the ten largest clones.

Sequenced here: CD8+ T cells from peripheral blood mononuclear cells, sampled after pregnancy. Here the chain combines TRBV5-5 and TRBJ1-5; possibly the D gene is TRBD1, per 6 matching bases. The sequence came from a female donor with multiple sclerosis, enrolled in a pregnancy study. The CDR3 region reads CASSLQGLRVNQPQHF. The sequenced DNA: TGTGCCAGCAGCTTACAGGGATTGAGGGTCAATCAGCCCCAGCATTTT.